The 10 T cell receptor beta chains given below trace back to one sample, sequenced in a study of blood T cells in healthy people across ages. Together with a sample-barcoded 5' primer, a J-beta primer mix was included in a second PCR lasting roughly 6 to 12 cycles. TCRdb reprocessed the 5' RACE reads with MiXCR, giving one entry per CDR3 protein. The sample contains roughly 1,300,000 distinct CDR3 sequences, approximately 59% of which appear only once. The sequenced sample consisted of blood. These receptors were taken from a man in his late teens or twenties in good health.

The count of this clonotype is one. The CDR3 loop reads CASSQARVVTGELFF. The CDR3 nucleotides read TGCGCCAGCAGCCAAGCGAGGGTGGTGACCGGGGAGCTGTTTTTT. V gene TRBV4-1 combines with J gene TRBJ2-2; possible D gene TRBD2, 5 bases. Germline V gene lookup returns CDR1 MGHRA and CDR2 YSYEKL. With 1 base removed from V and 5 bases from J, the gap between germline ends came to 11 bases. CDR3 size: 15 residues.

The chain carries TRBV7-6 and TRBJ2-3; D remains ambiguous. In germline, CDR1 is SGHVS, CDR2 FNYEAQ. This CDR3 is built from 14 residues. The V end was cut by 0 bases, the J end by 2 bases, with 6 bases between. DNA of the CDR3: TGTGCCAGCAGCTTAGCCCAGGCCACAGATACGCAGTATTTT. Amino acids: CASSLAQATDTQYF.

Concerning this clonotype itself: Germline is not matched at one junction end, which may reflect a read error. The chain carries TRBV5-1 and TRBJ1-2; 10 nucleotides match TRBD1. Germline V CDR1 and CDR2: SGHRS, YFSETQ. The CDR3 totals 13 residues. In DNA, the CDR3 is TGTGCCAGCAGCCCCGGACAGGGGGTTGGCTACACCTTC. Translating gives CASSPGQGVGYTF.

The gene calls are TRBV15 and TRBJ2-1; 9 bases align to TRBD1. Losses at the gene ends were 10 bases for V and 7 bases for J; bases not matched to a gene: 11. CDR3 length: 14 amino acids. The V gene's germline CDR1 is LNHNV and CDR2 YYDKDF (reference sequence). The CDR3 protein is CASTLGQGWNEQFF. The CDR3 region has the DNA TGTGCCAGCACGTTGGGACAGGGCTGGAATGAGCAGTTCTTC.

J is TRBJ2-1 and V is TRBV6-2 or TRBV6-3; TRBD1 or TRBD2 may be the D gene (5 bases each). The CDR3 spans 15 residues. The V gene's germline CDR1 is MNHEY and CDR2 SVGEGT. V lost 3 bases, J lost 5 bases, and 14 bases lay in between. CDR3 sequence (DNA): TGTGCCAGCAGTTATTCGGGGAAAGGGGACAATGAGCAGTTCTTC. Amino acids: CASSYSGKGDNEQFF.

The chain is built from TRBV10-3 and TRBJ2-7, with 10 bases identical to TRBD2. The length of the CDR3 is 13 residues. Germline lookup yields CDR1 ENHRY and CDR2 SYGVKD. V lost 10 bases and J lost 0; bases outside the gene matches: 3. CDR3 region: CATTSGISYEQYF. CDR3 in DNA: TGTGCCACAACTAGCGGGATCTCCTACGAGCAGTACTTC.

The chain recombines TRBV5-6 with TRBJ2-1; unclear D gene. The DNA matches TRBJ2-7 better at its end, which makes the J call doubtful. Per germline, CDR1 SGHDT and CDR2 YYEEEE. This CDR3 contains 15 residues. The CDR3 nucleotides read TGTGCCAGCAGCCGCGACCTCCTAATATTAAATGAGCAGTACTTC. It translates to CASSRDLLILNEQYF.

The chain couples TRBV20-1 to TRBJ1-3; D ambiguous. The germline CDR1 and CDR2 sequences are DFQATT and SNEGSKA (reference sequence). This CDR3 spans 14 amino acids. Trimming removed 3 bases from V and 0 bases from J, with 9 bases in between. The CDR3: CSASRRDSGNTIYF. The CDR3 nucleotides are TGCAGTGCTAGCAGGAGAGACTCTGGAAACACCATATATTTT.

J is TRBJ2-7 and V is TRBV7-9; 8 bases are shared with TRBD1. The V gene end was trimmed by 8 bases and the J gene end by 3 bases; junction bases not matched to a gene: 6. This CDR3 has 13 amino acids. From germline, CDR1 is SEHNR and CDR2 FQNEAQ (reference sequence). CDR3: CASEGQAFYEQYF. The DNA of the CDR3 is TGTGCCAGCGAGGGACAGGCTTTCTACGAGCAGTACTTC. Together with reference TRBV7-9 and TRBJ2-7, the CDR3 gives the full variable domain: DTGVSQNPRHKITKRGQNVTFRCDPISEHNRLYWYRQTLGQGPEFLTYFQNEAQLEKSRLLSDRFSAERPKGSFSTLEIQRTEQGDSAMYLCASEGQAFYEQYFGPGTRLTVT.

The table lists this clonotype with a few counts. V is TRBV25-1 and J is TRBJ2-6; TRBD1 agrees at 7 bases. Germline CDR1 and CDR2: MGHDK and SYGVNS. The CDR3 has 17 amino acids. V lost 6 bases to trimming and J lost 0 bases; unmatched junction nucleotides: 8. CDR3 in amino acids: CASSWDSPDSGANVLTF. CDR3 nucleotides: TGTGCCAGCAGCTGGGACAGTCCCGACTCTGGGGCCAACGTCCTGACTTTC. The entire variable domain, with the rest obtained from reference TRBV25-1 and TRBJ2-6, is as follows: EADIYQTPRYLVIGTGKKITLECSQTMGHDKMYWYQQDPGMELHLIHYSYGVNSTEKGDLSSESTVSRIRTEHFPLTLESARPSHTSQYLCASSWDSPDSGANVLTFGAGSRLTVL.